These 14 T cell receptor beta chains came from one sample sequenced in a study of blood T cell repertoires in COVID-19. The protocol was immunoSEQ multiplex PCR, while the TCRdb copy is restricted to in-frame clones and leaves out a portion. The sample lists under 140,000 clones; 76% were seen once. Input material: peripheral blood. The receptors come from a woman of 80 years or more with acute or convalescent COVID-19.

The rearrangement uses TRBV28 and TRBJ1-1, with a possible D match to TRBD1 (5 bases). CDR1 and CDR2 from the germline V gene are MDHEN and SYDVKM. This CDR3 comprises 13 residues. Trimming cost V 1 base and J 4 bases, with 7 bases left between them. The CDR3 spells CASSLSGVTEAFF. The CDR3 nucleotides read TGTGCCAGCAGTTTATCGGGGGTCACTGAAGCTTTCTTT.

The rearrangement links TRBV29-1 to TRBJ1-5, with D possibly TRBD1 on 5 matching bases. The ends were cut back, 5 bases at V and 7 bases at J, with 12 bases in the middle. Germline CDR1 and CDR2: SQVTM and ANQGSEA. This CDR3 spans 12 amino acids. The CDR3 reads CSVRQQGQPQHF. The CDR3 nucleotides are TGCAGCGTTCGACAGCAGGGACAGCCCCAGCATTTT.

This clone occurred once. The rearrangement joins TRBV6-5 to TRBJ1-1; possible D gene TRBD1, 6 bases. Germline V gene sequence: CDR1 MNHEY, CDR2 SVGAGI. V shed 7 bases and J shed 9 bases, with 15 bases lying between them. The CDR3 covers 12 residues. The CDR3 loop is CASKDSGTQAFF. In nucleotides, the CDR3 is TGTGCCAGCAAGGACAGTGGGACCCAAGCTTTCTTT.

V gene TRBV5-4 combines with J gene TRBJ2-3; D gene unclear. CDR3 length: 13 amino acids. V lost 5 bases and J 4 bases, leaving 11 bases between the germline ends. Germline V gene lookup returns CDR1 SGHNT and CDR2 YYREEE (reference sequence). In nucleotides, the CDR3 is TGTGCCAGCAGGAAACCGGGTTCAGATACGCAGTATTTT. Translated: CASRKPGSDTQYF.

This rearrangement joins TRBV11-3 to TRBJ2-7; 8 positions match TRBD1. The CDR3 extends over 13 amino acids. After removal of 5 bases from V and 5 bases from J, the junction contained 5 bases not matched to a gene. Germline CDR1 and CDR2: SGHNT and YENEEA. The CDR3 DNA reads as TGTGCCAGCAGCCAACGGACAGGGCACGAGCAGTACTTC. This translates into CASSQRTGHEQYF.

The rearrangement links TRBV19 to TRBJ2-1, with 9 bases lining up with TRBD2. The germline V gene has CDR1 LNHDA and CDR2 SQIVND (reference sequence). V trimming: 7 bases; J trimming: 9 bases; junction bases outside the gene matches: 7. The CDR3 runs 13 residues. The CDR3 coding sequence is TGTGCCAGTACCGATAAGGGACTAGCTGAGCAGTTCTTC. This gives the protein CASTDKGLAEQFF.

The rearrangement joins TRBV6-1 to TRBJ1-4, with D hard to call. This CDR3 has 14 amino acids. Trimming cost V 6 bases and J 6 bases, with 14 bases left between them. CDR1 and CDR2 from the germline V gene are MNHNS and SASEGT. CDR3 DNA sequence: TGTGCCAGCAGCACGCGGTACCCACATGAAAAACTGTTTTTT. It specifies CASSTRYPHEKLFF.

This clone appeared a single time. This chain connects TRBV19 to TRBJ1-2; 7 nucleotides agree with TRBD1. The germline V gene encodes CDR1 LNHDA and CDR2 SQIVND (reference sequence). Germline trimming cut 4 bases from V and 2 bases from J; bases unmatched to any gene: 4. The CDR3 contains 14 residues. CDR3: CASSNRQGNYGYTF. The CDR3 DNA reads TGTGCCAGTAGTAACCGACAGGGAAACTATGGCTACACCTTC.

A few counts support this clone. This chain joins TRBV2 and TRBJ2-5, with a weak D call TRBD1 (6 bases). The V end lost 7 bases, the J end lost 3 bases, and 12 bases lay between the germline ends. The germline gives CDR1 SNHLY, CDR2 FYNNEI. CDR3 length equals 13 residues. The CDR3 loop reads CASKPGVEETQYF. In DNA form, the CDR3 reads TGTGCCAGCAAACCAGGGGTTGAAGAGACCCAGTACTTC.

The chain links TRBV28 to TRBJ2-1; TRBD1 might be the D (6 bases). The CDR3 has 13 residues. Trimming pared 2 bases from V and 5 bases from J, leaving 7 bases between. Germline CDR1 reads MDHEN; CDR2 reads SYDVKM. CDR3 amino acids: CASSLTGHNEQFF. CDR3 DNA sequence: TGTGCCAGCAGTTTAACAGGGCACAATGAGCAGTTCTTC.

The V gene is TRBV28, the J gene TRBJ2-7, with unresolved D. Trimming stripped 3 bases from V and 6 bases from J, with 15 bases between. This CDR3 is 14 amino acids long. Germline-derived CDR1 and CDR2 are MDHEN and SYDVKM. The CDR3 loop is CASSFPRLSSEQYF. Written as DNA, the CDR3 is TGTGCCAGCAGTTTCCCTAGACTGAGCTCCGAGCAGTACTTC.

The J gene is TRBJ2-3, the V gene TRBV19; D uncertain. This CDR3 region has 12 residues. Germline CDR1 LNHDA, CDR2 SQIVND (reference sequence). Trimming stripped 2 bases from V and 3 bases from J, with 3 bases between. Written as DNA, the CDR3 is TGTGCCAGTAGTATATCAACAGATACGCAGTATTTT. Its translation is CASSISTDTQYF.

This chain connects TRBV20-1 to TRBJ2-7; 11 bases fit TRBD2. The CDR3 sequence is 14 residues long. The V gene's germline CDR1 is DFQATT and CDR2 SNEGSKA (reference sequence). V was pared by 6 bases and J by 6 bases, with 10 bases of the junction left unmatched. In DNA, the CDR3 is TGCAGTGCCAGTAGCGGGAGGGCCTTGGGCGAGCAGTACTTC. Translated, it gives CSASSGRALGEQYF.

The sample holds a few counts of this clone. CDR3 in DNA: TGCGCCAGCAGACCCGAGGGTTGGAATTCACCCCTCCACTTT. Translating gives CASRPEGWNSPLHF. This chain connects TRBV4-3 to TRBJ1-6; D is ambiguous. Germline CDR1 and CDR2: LGHNA and YSLEER. CDR3 length: 14 amino acids. Trimming took 6 bases from V and 7 from J, leaving 13 bases between them.